Listed below are T cell receptor beta chains from one sample, sequenced in a study of cytotoxic CD8 clonotypes in ibrutinib-treated CLL. Assay: immunoSEQ multiplex PCR; the TCRdb copy retains only in-frame clones and omits some. The sample contains some 61,000 clones, 68% of which appear only once. Sequenced material: PBMCs, taken after 12 months of ibrutinib treatment. The receptors were sampled from a human donor with chronic lymphocytic leukemia. The CDR3 runs from the conserved cysteine through the conserved F or W. D genes are given only for firm matches. Size is omitted from some rows. Given values are once, few, many or a class for expanded clones.

v_gene	abundance	d_gene	j_gene	CDR3aa	CDR3nt
TRBV7-2	once	NA	TRBJ1-6	CASSSALTVINSPLHF	TGTGCCAGCAGCTCTGCACTGACAGTCATAAATTCACCCCTCCACTTT
TRBV5-4	few	NA	TRBJ1-2	CASSFDSSNYGYTF	TGTGCCAGCAGCTTCGACAGTTCTAACTATGGCTACACCTTC
TRBV6-5	NA	NA	TRBJ1-3	CASSYQGVSSGNTIYF	TGTGCCAGCAGTTACCAAGGGGTCTCCTCTGGAAACACCATATATTTT
TRBV19	once	TRBD1	TRBJ1-3	CASIRTGSVSSGNTIYF	TGTGCCAGTATCAGGACAGGCAGTGTGAGCTCTGGAAACACCATATATTTT
TRBV2	NA	TRBD1	TRBJ1-1	CASSRDRGAEAFF	TGTGCCAGCAGCCGGGACAGGGGGGCTGAAGCTTTCTTT
TRBV2	NA	NA	TRBJ1-1	CASSGSTPNTEAFF	TGTGCCAGCAGCGGTAGTACCCCGAACACTGAAGCTTTCTTT
TRBV9	once	NA	TRBJ1-1	CASSVGQVDRAFF	TGTGCCAGCAGCGTAGGGCAGGTAGACAGAGCTTTCTTT
TRBV5-1	NA	NA	TRBJ1-4	CASSLATHPNEKLFF	TGCGCCAGCAGCTTGGCCACCCACCCGAATGAAAAACTGTTTTTT
TRBV7-2	NA	TRBD1	TRBJ1-2	CASSQNRGPDGYTF	TGTGCCAGCAGCCAGAACAGGGGGCCTGATGGCTACACCTTC
TRBV9	NA	NA	TRBJ2-1	CASSVPWKSEQFF	TGTGCCAGCAGCGTCCCCTGGAAGAGTGAGCAGTTCTTC
TRBV13	NA	TRBD2	TRBJ2-3	CASSHKRGGATDTQYF	TGTGCCAGCAGCCATAAGCGGGGGGGCGCGACAGATACGCAGTATTTT
TRBV10-1	once	TRBD1	TRBJ1-2	CARSTSGQAFYGYTF	TGCGCCAGATCGACATCGGGACAGGCGTTCTATGGCTACACCTTC
TRBV5-4	NA	TRBD2	TRBJ2-3	CASSHHGRDTQYF	TGTGCCAGCAGCCACCACGGGAGGGATACGCAGTATTTT
TRBV9	NA	TRBD2	TRBJ2-3	CASSVGTNTDTQYF	TGTGCCAGCAGCGTTGGGACTAACACAGATACGCAGTATTTT
TRBV19	NA	NA	TRBJ2-6	CASTISGANVLTF	TGTGCCAGTACCATTTCTGGGGCCAACGTCCTGACTTTC
TRBV18	NA	NA	TRBJ1-2	CASSQDLGANYGYTF	TGTGCCAGCTCACAGGACCTTGGGGCTAACTATGGCTACACCTTC
TRBV28	NA	TRBD1	TRBJ2-7	CASSPENRGYIYEQYF	TGTGCCAGCAGCCCCGAAAACAGGGGATATATCTACGAGCAGTACTTC
TRBV28	NA	NA	TRBJ2-5	CASSWGEETQYF	TGTGCCAGCAGTTGGGGGGAAGAGACCCAGTACTTC
TRBV18	NA	TRBD1	TRBJ1-5	CASSRTGQGRNQPQHF	TGTGCCAGCTCACGAACGGGACAGGGGAGGAATCAGCCCCAGCATTTT
TRBV6-5	NA	NA	TRBJ2-7	CASSHRGPYEQYF	TGTGCCAGCAGTCACAGAGGGCCCTACGAGCAGTACTTC
TRBV9	NA	TRBD1	TRBJ1-1	CASSSRLRGGTEAFF	TGTGCCAGCAGCTCGCGCCTCAGGGGGGGCACTGAAGCTTTCTTT
TRBV5-1	once	NA	TRBJ2-3	CASRPDLGFSTDTQYF	TGCGCCAGCAGGCCCGATTTGGGTTTCTCCACAGATACGCAGTATTTT
TRBV7-2	NA	NA	TRBJ2-3	CASSLGKDTQYF	TGTGCCAGCAGCTTAGGGAAAGATACGCAGTATTTT
TRBV7-2	NA	NA	TRBJ2-3	CASSLASGGTDTQYF	TGTGCCAGCAGCTTAGCGTCAGGGGGCACAGATACGCAGTATTTT
TRBV6-5	NA	NA	TRBJ1-1	CASRLREVLNTEAFF	TGTGCCAGCAGGTTACGTGAGGTCCTGAACACTGAAGCTTTCTTT
TRBV7-2	few	TRBD2	TRBJ2-7	CASSFDGPGGRDEQYF	TGTGCCAGCAGCTTCGATGGTCCGGGGGGTAGGGACGAGCAGTACTTC
TRBV6-1	NA	TRBD1	TRBJ1-1	CASLPGTANTEAFF	TGTGCCAGCTTACCCGGGACAGCGAACACTGAAGCTTTCTTT
TRBV6-1	NA	NA	TRBJ2-3	CASSESSDTQYF	TGTGCCAGCAGTGAGAGTTCAGATACGCAGTATTTT
TRBV5-1	NA	NA	TRBJ1-1	CASSSRPTGPSTMNTEAFF	TGCGCCAGCAGCTCTCGACCGACAGGCCCTTCTACAATGAACACTGAAGCTTTCTTT
TRBV4-3	NA	NA	TRBJ1-1	CASSQNRDTEAFF	TGCGCCAGCAGCCAGAACAGGGATACTGAAGCTTTCTTT
TRBV15	NA	NA	TRBJ2-1	CATSKNYLGYGQFF	TGTGCCACCAGCAAAAACTATCTGGGCTACGGGCAGTTCTTC
TRBV4-3	NA	NA	TRBJ2-7	CASSQDRGNSYEQYF	TGCGCCAGCAGCCAAGATCGCGGCAACTCCTACGAGCAGTACTTC
TRBV7-2	NA	TRBD1	TRBJ1-1	CASSLVGTGGANTEAFF	TGTGCCAGCAGCTTAGTGGGGACAGGGGGCGCGAACACTGAAGCTTTCTTT
TRBV6-5	few	TRBD1	TRBJ1-5	CASSVQGSQPQHF	TGTGCCAGCAGTGTACAGGGGTCTCAGCCCCAGCATTTT
TRBV7-2	NA	NA	TRBJ1-4	CASSPQDSLVYEKLFF	TGTGCCAGCAGCCCCCAGGACAGCCTGGTGTATGAAAAACTGTTTTTT
TRBV7-2	NA	TRBD1	TRBJ1-1	CASSSTGGYTEAFF	TGTGCCAGCAGCTCGACAGGGGGTTACACTGAAGCTTTCTTT
TRBV5-1	NA	TRBD1	TRBJ2-3	CASSLGQGWDTQYF	TGCGCCAGCAGCTTGGGACAGGGGTGGGATACGCAGTATTTT
TRBV14	NA	NA	TRBJ2-1	CASSGAAPHYNEQFF	TGTGCCAGCAGCGGGGCAGCCCCACATTACAATGAGCAGTTCTTC